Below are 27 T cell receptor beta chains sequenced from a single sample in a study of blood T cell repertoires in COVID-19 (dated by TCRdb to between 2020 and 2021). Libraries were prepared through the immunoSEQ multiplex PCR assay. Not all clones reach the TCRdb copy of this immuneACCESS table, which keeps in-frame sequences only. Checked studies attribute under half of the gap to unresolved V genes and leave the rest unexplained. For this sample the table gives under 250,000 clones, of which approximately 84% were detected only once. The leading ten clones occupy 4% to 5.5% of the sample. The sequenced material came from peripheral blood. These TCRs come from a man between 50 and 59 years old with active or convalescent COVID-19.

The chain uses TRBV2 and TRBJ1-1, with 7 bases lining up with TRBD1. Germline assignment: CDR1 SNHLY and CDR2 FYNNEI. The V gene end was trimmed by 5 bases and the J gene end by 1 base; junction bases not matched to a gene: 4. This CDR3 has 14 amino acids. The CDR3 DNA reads TGTGCCAGCAGTCGACAGGGAGGGAACACTGAAGCTTTCTTT. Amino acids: CASSRQGGNTEAFF. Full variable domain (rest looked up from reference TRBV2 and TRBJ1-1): EPEVTQTPSHQVTQMGQEVILRCVPISNHLYFYWYRQILGQKVEFLVSFYNNEISEKSEIFDDQFSVERPDGSNFTLKIRSTKLEDSAMYFCASSRQGGNTEAFFGQGTRLTVV.

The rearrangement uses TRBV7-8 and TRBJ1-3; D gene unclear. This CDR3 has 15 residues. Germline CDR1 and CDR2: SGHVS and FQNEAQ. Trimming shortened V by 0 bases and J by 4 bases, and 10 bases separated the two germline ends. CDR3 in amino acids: CASSLAQSSGNTIYF. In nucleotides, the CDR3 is TGTGCCAGCAGCTTAGCCCAGTCCTCAGGAAACACCATATATTTT.

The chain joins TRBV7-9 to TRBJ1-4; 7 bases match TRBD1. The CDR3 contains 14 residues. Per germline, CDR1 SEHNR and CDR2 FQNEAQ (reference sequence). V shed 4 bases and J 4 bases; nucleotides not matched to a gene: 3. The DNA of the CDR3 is TGTGCCAGCAGCTACAGGGGCGGTAATGAAAAACTGTTTTTT. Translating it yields CASSYRGGNEKLFF. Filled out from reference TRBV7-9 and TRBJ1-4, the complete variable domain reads DTGVSQNPRHKITKRGQNVTFRCDPISEHNRLYWYRQTLGQGPEFLTYFQNEAQLEKSRLLSDRFSAERPKGSFSTLEIQRTEQGDSAMYLCASSYRGGNEKLFFGSGTQLSVL.

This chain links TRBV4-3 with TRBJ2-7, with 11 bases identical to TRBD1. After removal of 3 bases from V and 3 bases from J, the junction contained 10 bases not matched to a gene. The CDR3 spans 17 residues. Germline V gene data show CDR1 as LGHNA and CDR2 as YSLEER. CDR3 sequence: CASSHPTDGTGGYEQYF. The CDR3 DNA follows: TGCGCCAGCAGCCACCCCACGGACGGGACAGGGGGCTACGAGCAGTACTTC.

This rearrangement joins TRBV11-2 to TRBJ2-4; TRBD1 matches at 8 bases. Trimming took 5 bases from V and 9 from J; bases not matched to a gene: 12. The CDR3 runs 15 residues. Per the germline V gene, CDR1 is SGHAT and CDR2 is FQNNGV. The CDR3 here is CASSQRTGPTGIQYF. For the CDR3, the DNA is TGTGCCAGCAGCCAGAGGACAGGGCCCACCGGCATTCAGTACTTC.

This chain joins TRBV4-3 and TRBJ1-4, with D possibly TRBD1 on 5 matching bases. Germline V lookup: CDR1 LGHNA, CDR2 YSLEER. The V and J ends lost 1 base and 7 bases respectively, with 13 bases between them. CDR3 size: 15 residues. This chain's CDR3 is CASSQAQGRGEKLFF. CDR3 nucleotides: TGCGCCAGCAGCCAAGCCCAGGGTAGAGGTGAAAAACTGTTTTTT.

The CDR3 reads CASSAGQGAGQPQHF. The CDR3 DNA follows: TGTGCCAGCAGCGCGGGACAGGGGGCAGGTCAGCCCCAGCATTTT. The chain carries TRBV6-5 and TRBJ1-5, with 12 bases aligning to TRBD1. CDR1 and CDR2 from the germline V gene are MNHEY and SVGAGI. This CDR3 spans 15 amino acids. The junction had 6 bases not matched to a gene; V was cut back by 6 bases and J by 6 bases.

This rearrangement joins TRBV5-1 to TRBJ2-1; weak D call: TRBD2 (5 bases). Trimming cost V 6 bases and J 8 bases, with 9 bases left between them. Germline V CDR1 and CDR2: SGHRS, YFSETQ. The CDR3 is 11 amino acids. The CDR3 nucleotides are TGCGCCAGCACCCCGGGATATGAGCAGTTCTTC. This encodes CASTPGYEQFF.

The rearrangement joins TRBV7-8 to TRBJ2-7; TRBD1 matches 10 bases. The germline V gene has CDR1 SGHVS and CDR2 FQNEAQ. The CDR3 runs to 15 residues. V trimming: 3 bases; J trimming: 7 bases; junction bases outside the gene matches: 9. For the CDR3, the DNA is TGTGCCAGCAGCTTTATCGGACAGGGGGAATTTGAGCAGTACTTC. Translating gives CASSFIGQGEFEQYF.

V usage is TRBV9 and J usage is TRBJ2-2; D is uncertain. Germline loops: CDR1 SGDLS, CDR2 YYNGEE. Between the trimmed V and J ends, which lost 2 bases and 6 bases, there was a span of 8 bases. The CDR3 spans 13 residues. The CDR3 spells CASSVITPGELFF. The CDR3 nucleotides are TGTGCCAGCAGCGTCATTACACCCGGGGAGCTGTTTTTT.

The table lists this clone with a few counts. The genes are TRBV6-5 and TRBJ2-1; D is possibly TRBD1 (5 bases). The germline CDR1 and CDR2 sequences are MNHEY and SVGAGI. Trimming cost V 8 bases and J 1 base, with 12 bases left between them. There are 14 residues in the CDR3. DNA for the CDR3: TGTGCCAGCGGTCAGGGTGGGTCCTACAATGAGCAGTTCTTC. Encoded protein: CASGQGGSYNEQFF.

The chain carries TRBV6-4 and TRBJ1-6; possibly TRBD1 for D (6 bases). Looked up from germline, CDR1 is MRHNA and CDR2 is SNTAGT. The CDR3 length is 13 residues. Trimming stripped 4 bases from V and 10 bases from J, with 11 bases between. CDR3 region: CASSARGGSPLHF. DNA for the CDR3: TGTGCCAGCAGTGCCAGGGGTGGGTCACCCCTCCACTTT.

CDR3 bases: TGTGCCTGGAGTACAGGGGACTACGAGCAGTACTTC. This translates into CAWSTGDYEQYF. This chain uses TRBV30 with TRBJ2-7; 7 nucleotides agree with TRBD1. The ends lost 2 bases at V and 3 bases at J; junction bases unmatched: 1. CDR3 length equals 12 residues. Looked up from germline, CDR1 is GTSNPN and CDR2 is SVGIG (reference sequence).

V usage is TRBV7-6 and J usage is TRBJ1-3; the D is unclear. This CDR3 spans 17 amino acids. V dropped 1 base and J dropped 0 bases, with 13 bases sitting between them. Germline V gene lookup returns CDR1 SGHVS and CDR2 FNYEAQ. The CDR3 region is CASSLGETFFSGNTIYF. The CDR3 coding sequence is TGTGCCAGCAGCTTAGGAGAAACGTTCTTCTCTGGAAACACCATATATTTT.

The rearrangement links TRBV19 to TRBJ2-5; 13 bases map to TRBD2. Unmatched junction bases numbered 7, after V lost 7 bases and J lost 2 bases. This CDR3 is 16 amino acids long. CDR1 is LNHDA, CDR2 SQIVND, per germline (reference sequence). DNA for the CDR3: TGTGCCAGTACTCCCGGGACTAGCGGGGTACAAGAGACCCAGTACTTC. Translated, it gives CASTPGTSGVQETQYF.

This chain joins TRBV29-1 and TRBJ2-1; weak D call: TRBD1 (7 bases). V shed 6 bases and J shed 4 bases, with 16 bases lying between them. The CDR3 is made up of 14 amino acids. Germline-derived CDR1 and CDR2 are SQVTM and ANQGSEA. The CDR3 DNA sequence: TGCAGCGTCCCGTGGCAGGGGGGATACAATGAGCAGTTCTTC. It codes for CSVPWQGGYNEQFF.

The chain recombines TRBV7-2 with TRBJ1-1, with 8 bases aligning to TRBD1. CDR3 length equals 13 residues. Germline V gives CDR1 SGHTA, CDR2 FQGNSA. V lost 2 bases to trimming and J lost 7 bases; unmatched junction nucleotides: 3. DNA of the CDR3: TGTGCCAGCAGCTTAAGCGGGACAGGTGAAGCTTTCTTT. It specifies CASSLSGTGEAFF.

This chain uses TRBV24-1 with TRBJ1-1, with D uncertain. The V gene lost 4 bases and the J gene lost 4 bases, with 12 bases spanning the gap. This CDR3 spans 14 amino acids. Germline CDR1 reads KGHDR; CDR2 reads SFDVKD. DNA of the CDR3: TGTGCCACCAGTGACCCGCGAGCACCCACTGAAGCTTTCTTT. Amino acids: CATSDPRAPTEAFF.

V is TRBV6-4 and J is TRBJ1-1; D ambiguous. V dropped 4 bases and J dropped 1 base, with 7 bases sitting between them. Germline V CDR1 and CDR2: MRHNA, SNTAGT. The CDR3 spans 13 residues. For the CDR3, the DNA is TGTGCCAGCAGTGGTATAAAGAACACTGAAGCTTTCTTT. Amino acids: CASSGIKNTEAFF.

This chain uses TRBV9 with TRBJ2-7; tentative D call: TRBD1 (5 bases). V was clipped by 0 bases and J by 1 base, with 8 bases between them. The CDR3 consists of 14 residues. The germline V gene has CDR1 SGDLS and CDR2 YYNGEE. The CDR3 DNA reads TGTGCCAGCAGCGTAGGACAGAATTCCTACGAGCAGTACTTC. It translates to CASSVGQNSYEQYF.

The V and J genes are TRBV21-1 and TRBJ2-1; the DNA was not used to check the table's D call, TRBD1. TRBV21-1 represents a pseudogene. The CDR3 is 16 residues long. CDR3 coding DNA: TGTGCCTGTAGGAAGGGACACGGGGTCGAAGGGAATGAGCAGTTCTTC. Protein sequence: CACRKGHGVEGNEQFF.

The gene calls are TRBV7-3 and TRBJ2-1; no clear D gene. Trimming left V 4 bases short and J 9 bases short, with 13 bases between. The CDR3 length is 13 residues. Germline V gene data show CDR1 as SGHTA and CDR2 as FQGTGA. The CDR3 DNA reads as TGTGCCAGCAGCTCGACTCCCCCGGGTGAGCAGTTCTTC. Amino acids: CASSSTPPGEQFF.

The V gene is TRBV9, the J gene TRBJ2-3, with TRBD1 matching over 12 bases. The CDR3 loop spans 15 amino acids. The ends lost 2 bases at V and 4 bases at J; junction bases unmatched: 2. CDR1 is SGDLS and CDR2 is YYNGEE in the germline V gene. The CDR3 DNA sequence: TGTGCCAGCAGCGTCGGGACAGGGGGCTCAGATACGCAGTATTTT. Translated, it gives CASSVGTGGSDTQYF.

The CDR3 is CASSLLATHYGYTF. The CDR3 DNA follows: TGTGCCAGCAGCTTATTAGCTACACACTATGGCTACACCTTC. V gene TRBV21-1 combines with J gene TRBJ1-2. TRBV21-1 is a known pseudogene. The CDR3 runs 14 residues.

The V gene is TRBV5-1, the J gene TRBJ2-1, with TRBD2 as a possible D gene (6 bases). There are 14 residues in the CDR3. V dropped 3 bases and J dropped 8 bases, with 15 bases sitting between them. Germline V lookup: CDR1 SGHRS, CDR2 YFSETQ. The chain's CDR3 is CASSYTTGVDEQFF. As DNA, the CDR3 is TGCGCCAGCAGCTATACCACGGGGGTGGATGAGCAGTTCTTC.

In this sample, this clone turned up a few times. The CDR3 sequence: CASSEAPSGAYEQYF. In DNA form, the CDR3 reads TGTGCCAGCAGTGAAGCCCCTAGCGGGGCCTACGAGCAGTACTTC. This rearrangement joins TRBV6-1 to TRBJ2-7; 9 bases agree with TRBD2. The CDR3 is 15 residues long. J lost 2 bases, V lost 0 bases, and 2 bases had no gene match. Germline CDR1 reads MNHNS; CDR2 reads SASEGT.

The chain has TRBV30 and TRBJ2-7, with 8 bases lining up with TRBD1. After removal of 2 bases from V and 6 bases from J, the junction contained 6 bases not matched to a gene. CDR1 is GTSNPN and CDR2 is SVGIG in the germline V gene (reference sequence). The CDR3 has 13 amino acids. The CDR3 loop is CAWSPGGGREQYF. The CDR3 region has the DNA TGTGCCTGGAGTCCAGGGGGCGGACGCGAGCAGTACTTC.